There are many counts of the clone carrying this T cell receptor beta chain. Antigen specificity is unknown. These data are taken from a study of regulatory T cells in long-lasting Graves disease. Study observations and caveats: Clonotypes that were public and shared totalled about 2,500 in persistent patients versus 750 to 1,000 in new patients.

Through Arm-PCR of CDR3 regions and iRepertoire HTBI primers, TCR beta libraries were built. TCRdb reprocessed the multiplex PCR reads with MiXCR, giving one entry per CDR3 protein. This table holds about 400,000 distinct CDR3 sequences, 16% found once. As for time point: newly diagnosed GD, antithyroid drugs for less than 3 months. Following extraction of RNA from PBMCs, that RNA was used to make the TCR library. Graves' disease diagnosis used American Thyroid Association guidelines. This CDR3 spans 16 amino acids. V gave up 3 bases and J gave up 8 bases; unmatched junction bases: 15. Germline V gene sequence: CDR1 MDHEN, CDR2 SYDVKM. These data are also associated with another study on T cells in Graves' hyperthyroidism and ophthalmopathy.

This sample comprised peripheral blood mononuclear cells (PBMCs), obtained at new diagnosis, from a patient treated with antithyroid drugs. This TCR was sampled from a woman under 30 with Graves disease. This rearrangement joins TRBV28 to TRBJ1-2; 7 bases are a match to TRBD1. The CDR3 DNA is TGTGCCAGCAGTTTCATAACAGGGGCCACCATGGGGGGCTACACCTTC. Its protein product is CASSFITGATMGGYTF.